This T cell receptor (beta chain) originates from a study of regulatory T cells in long-lasting Graves disease (dated by TCRdb to about 2021). For the study in its entirety: Patients with newly diagnosed Graves' disease had been on antithyroid drugs for under 3 months. The study took place in China and was registered as a clinical trial. A total of about 33 samples underwent TCR sequencing, from 13 patients with persistent Graves' disease and approximately 20 patients with newly diagnosed Graves' disease. This study used TCR sequencing and RNA sequencing of peripheral blood to compare persistent Graves' disease patients against newly diagnosed Graves' disease patients. Overall study outcomes, separate from this receptor: Persistent disease showed preferential use of TRBV28, TRBJ1-2 and TRBJ2-5, whereas newly diagnosed disease favored TRBV20-1 and TRBJ2-1. Persistent patients shared more public clonotypes among themselves (2,741) than newly diagnosed patients did (more than 950). As a limitation, the authors acknowledged that the small sample size may reduce accuracy. The study examined only peripheral blood because the primary lesion, thyroid tissue, could not be accessed. Sequencing and analysis were restricted to the TCR beta chain. Persistent Graves' disease patients showed lower TCR Shannon entropy and fewer highly expanded clones than newly diagnosed patients, suggesting clonal expansion.

The library was produced with multiplex PCR. TCRdb shows the sequencer as Illumina HiSeq 4000. iRepertoire HTBI primers and Arm-PCR amplification of CDR3 regions were used to construct TCR beta libraries. Gel purification was performed on PCR products prior to sequencing. For the original study's pipeline: Gene usage analysis of CDR3 amino acid clonotypes relied on the 62 TRBV and 14 TRBJ segments identified across samples. COPE and FqMerger were used to merge filtered high-quality paired reads into contigs. Contigs were aligned with BLAST to IMGT TRBV, TRBD and TRBJ reference genes, and CDR3 was defined per IMGT. Clonotypes above 0.1% frequency were classified as highly expanded clones. Repertoire diversity was measured by Shannon entropy, and V-J evenness by the Gini coefficient. Public clonotypes were defined as clonotypes shared by more than one individual. Using fastp at Q25 and MiXCR, TCRdb reprocessed the public reads and kept productive beta chains. Entries that share a CDR3 protein sequence are merged under the most common genes and DNA. These V and J calls originate from TCRdb's pipeline instead of the authors' own analysis. The sample table contains 350,000 to 500,000 distinct CDR3 sequences; only one count was recorded for less than 15% of them. Jointly, the top ten make up roughly a sixth of the sample.

The meaning of the sample's time point label: newly diagnosed GD, antithyroid drugs for less than 3 months. RNA was extracted from PBMCs in TRIzol for both TCR sequencing and RNA sequencing. The diagnosis of Graves' disease was made according to American Thyroid Association guidelines. Patients for the study were recruited at an endocrinology department in Xi'an, China. Each patient gave approximately 9.7 milliliters of peripheral blood, collected in an EDTA anticoagulant tube. Ficoll Paque Plus density gradient separation was used to isolate PBMCs, and no further T cell sorting was done. RNA quality was checked with an Agilent 2100 Bioanalyzer and agarose gel, and concentration with a NanoDrop 2000. The CDR3 starts with the cysteine, ends with the phenylalanine, and has 14 residues. The sequence is cut down to CDR3 DNA, 42 bases in frame from base 1. V gives up 1 base and J gives up 4 bases, and the segment between their germline ends measures 11 bases. CDR1 SGHAT and CDR2 FQNNGV are derived from the germline V gene.

This clonotype was observed many times. The antigen it binds to is not known. Within one base of it there is no much larger clone, and no base qualities were kept. The sample also formed part of further work on T cells in Graves' hyperthyroidism and ophthalmopathy. Taken from the second paper: Stable Graves' hyperthyroidism was defined as the absence of progression to ophthalmopathy over 18 months of follow-up. Hyperthyroidism patients were newly diagnosed, had a disease duration of under 2 months, and were aged 18 to 65 years. Any patient with an uncontrolled infection, another autoimmune disease, pregnancy or lactation was excluded. Diagnoses relied on clinical symptoms, serum thyroxine and TRAb, thyroid ultrasound and orbital computed tomography. For the first round of RT-PCR on the TCR CDR3, the HTBI primer set was used together with the Qiagen OneStep RT-PCR kit. Most expanded thyroid clonotypes (frequency above 0.001) were also found in blood, which suggests that blood repertoires may mirror thyroid immune responses. Ophthalmopathy was separated from stable hyperthyroidism by a 13 V-J signature model, with over 85% sensitivity and 81% to 82% specificity obtained in cross-validation and 80%/75% obtained in testing. In validation, the model predicted progression to ophthalmopathy with roughly 70% sensitivity and about 72% specificity, a median of 6.5 months before onset. To identify distinguishing TCR V-J signatures, a discovery cohort of 100 patients was used, comprising fewer than 45 with Graves' ophthalmopathy and around 60 with stable Graves' hyperthyroidism. Whether ophthalmopathy could be predicted prospectively was tested in an independent validation cohort made up of under 20 hyperthyroidism patients plus 17 patients who later progressed to ophthalmopathy. For training and testing, the roughly 97 patients in the discovery cohort were randomly divided in a 7:3 ratio. Thyroid tissue and blood T-cell repertoires from over 5 Graves' hyperthyroidism patients were also compared in the study. Following sampling, methimazole starting at 30 mg daily was given to hyperthyroidism patients, and high-dose intravenous methylprednisolone was given to ophthalmopathy patients. Libraries were constructed in a second round of multiplex PCR, after which size selection and purification were performed. Paired-end sequencing of the libraries was performed with 100 bp reads on an Illumina HiSeq2000. Raw data were processed with SOAPnuke, discarding reads with adapters, uncalled bases, mean Phred below 15, or no exact constant-primer or identifier match. High-quality paired reads were merged with COPE v1.2.5, and unique nucleotide sequences were defined as clonotypes. Clonotypes were aligned to IMGT TRBV, TRBD and TRBJ reference segments using MiTCR v1.1. The analysis was restricted to V-J combinations with a frequency above 0.0001, which together covered just over 99% of the repertoires. A TCS score was defined as the ratio of F50 (clonal expansion) to E x V (chaos), with BLOSUM62-based TCRdist applied between CDR3 peptides within each V-J. Welch's t-statistics and random forest reduced roughly 540 V-J features to 13, which were used in a naive Bayes classifier (R e1071). Sample size was not statistically predetermined, and investigators were not blinded to group allocation. TCR Vbeta CDR3 sequencing of fewer than 150 peripheral blood samples (under 45 ophthalmopathy, 75 hyperthyroidism and around 17 progressor patients) is reported in the paper.

Specimen: peripheral blood mononuclear cells (PBMCs), collected at new diagnosis, from a patient treated with antithyroid drugs. This receptor was identified in a woman between 50 and 59 years old with Graves disease. Donor details come from another sample of the same person, matched by shared clones. The chain couples TRBV11-2 to TRBJ2-7, and the D gene may be TRBD2, 6 bases matching. Here is the DNA: TGTGCCAGCAGCTTAGGGACGGGGAGGTACGAGCAGTACTTC. This codes for CASSLGTGRYEQYF. The reference TRBV11-2 and TRBJ2-7 proteins fill in what lies around the CDR3, so the full variable domain reads EAGVAQSPRYKIIEKRQSVAFWCNPISGHATLYWYQQILGQGPKLLIQFQNNGVVDDSQLPKDRFSAERLKGVDSTLKIQPAKLEDSAVYLCASSLGTGRYEQYFGPGTRLTVT.